Listed below are T cell receptor beta chains from one sample, sequenced in a study of human T cells and chemical hapten exposure. TCRdb processed the RACE reads anew with MiXCR; each CDR3 protein has one entry. The sample contains 80,000 to 95,000 distinct CDR3 sequences, 9.6% of which appear only once. The source material was whole blood, sampled in connection with sensitization to the hapten diphenylcyclopropenone (DPC). The receptors shown here come from a middle-aged woman with alopecia areata. Some clones in this sample may be carry-over from other donors' samples. Both conserved end residues are part of each CDR3. The D gene is left open where the match is weak. Clone size is not always given. Where it is, it says once, few, many or a class for expanded clones.

j_call: TRBJ1-5; v_call: TRBV3-1; d_call: -; clone_size: many; cdr3_aa: CASSQGWQPQHF; cdr3_nt: TGTGCCAGCAGCCAAGGTTGGCAGCCCCAGCATTTT
j_call: TRBJ2-1; v_call: TRBV6-1; d_call: TRBD2; clone_size: few; cdr3_aa: CASSTQRGNEQFF; cdr3_nt: TGTGCCAGCAGCACCCAGCGGGGTAATGAGCAGTTCTTC
j_call: TRBJ1-5; v_call: TRBV10-3; d_call: -; clone_size: -; cdr3_aa: CAISGAGEKPQHF; cdr3_nt: TGTGCCATCAGTGGGGCAGGGGAGAAGCCCCAGCATTTT
j_call: TRBJ2-3; v_call: TRBV20-1; d_call: TRBD1; clone_size: many; cdr3_aa: CSATSVRDSHTTDTQYF; cdr3_nt: TGCAGTGCTACCAGCGTGAGGGACAGTCATACCACAGATACGCAGTATTTT
j_call: TRBJ2-3; v_call: TRBV27; d_call: TRBD2; clone_size: many; cdr3_aa: CASSPAGTSGRNTQYF; cdr3_nt: TGTGCCAGCAGTCCAGCCGGGACTAGCGGGCGGAATACGCAGTATTTT
j_call: TRBJ2-2; v_call: TRBV24-1; d_call: TRBD2; clone_size: -; cdr3_aa: CATSDRRLAGPYTGELFF; cdr3_nt: TGTGCCACCAGTGACCGTCGACTAGCGGGTCCTTACACCGGGGAGCTGTTTTTT
j_call: TRBJ1-2; v_call: TRBV30; d_call: -; clone_size: many; cdr3_aa: CAWSVRDYGYTF; cdr3_nt: TGTGCCTGGAGTGTACGGGACTATGGCTACACCTTC
j_call: TRBJ1-3; v_call: TRBV7-2; d_call: -; clone_size: many; cdr3_aa: CASSLSGAGNTIYF; cdr3_nt: TGTGCCAGCAGCCTCTCGGGGGCTGGAAACACCATATATTTT
j_call: TRBJ2-2; v_call: TRBV7-3; d_call: -; clone_size: few; cdr3_aa: CASSLLMNTGELFF; cdr3_nt: TGTGCCAGCAGCCTTCTAATGAACACCGGGGAGCTGTTTTTT
j_call: TRBJ1-1; v_call: TRBV20-1; d_call: -; clone_size: many; cdr3_aa: CSATREMNTEAFF; cdr3_nt: TGCAGTGCCACTCGGGAAATGAACACTGAAGCTTTCTTT
j_call: TRBJ2-3; v_call: TRBV18; d_call: -; clone_size: many; cdr3_aa: CASSDGGTDTQYF; cdr3_nt: TGTGCCAGCTCAGACGGGGGCACAGATACGCAGTATTTT
j_call: TRBJ2-3; v_call: TRBV5-4; d_call: TRBD2; clone_size: many; cdr3_aa: CASSFGTSGAKDTQYF; cdr3_nt: TGTGCCAGCAGCTTCGGGACTAGCGGGGCGAAAGATACGCAGTATTTT
j_call: TRBJ1-4; v_call: TRBV10-3; d_call: -; clone_size: many; cdr3_aa: CAIRGTEEKLFF; cdr3_nt: TGTGCCATCAGGGGGACCGAGGAAAAACTGTTTTTT
j_call: TRBJ2-7; v_call: TRBV7-9; d_call: -; clone_size: many; cdr3_aa: CASSSVGPSYEQYF; cdr3_nt: TGTGCCAGCAGCTCCGTAGGGCCTTCCTACGAGCAGTACTTC
j_call: TRBJ1-4; v_call: TRBV6-2/TRBV6-3; d_call: -; clone_size: -; cdr3_aa: CASSLRQDNVKLFF; cdr3_nt: TGTGCCAGCAGCCTTCGACAGGATAATGTAAAACTGTTTTTT
j_call: TRBJ1-4; v_call: TRBV7-2; d_call: -; clone_size: many; cdr3_aa: CASSLTALSEKLFF; cdr3_nt: TGTGCCAGCAGCTTGACAGCCCTTTCCGAAAAACTGTTTTTT
j_call: TRBJ1-2; v_call: TRBV20-1; d_call: -; clone_size: many; cdr3_aa: CSARVSGNYGYTF; cdr3_nt: TGCAGTGCTAGAGTTTCGGGAAACTATGGCTACACCTTC
j_call: TRBJ1-1; v_call: TRBV6-2/TRBV6-3; d_call: -; clone_size: many; cdr3_aa: CASINSAGDTEAFF; cdr3_nt: TGTGCCAGCATCAACTCGGCGGGGGACACTGAAGCTTTCTTT
j_call: TRBJ2-5; v_call: TRBV6-2/TRBV6-3; d_call: TRBD1; clone_size: -; cdr3_aa: CASSYGQGRLETQYF; cdr3_nt: TGTGCCAGCAGTTACGGACAGGGGAGGTTGGAGACCCAGTACTTC
j_call: TRBJ2-3; v_call: TRBV7-6; d_call: -; clone_size: few; cdr3_aa: CASSPGEDTQYF; cdr3_nt: TGTGCCAGCAGCCCAGGGGAGGATACGCAGTATTTT
j_call: TRBJ2-7; v_call: TRBV11-2; d_call: -; clone_size: many; cdr3_aa: CASTEFTHFYEQYF; cdr3_nt: TGTGCCAGCACCGAGTTTACCCATTTCTACGAGCAGTACTTC
j_call: TRBJ1-1; v_call: TRBV3-1; d_call: TRBD1; clone_size: many; cdr3_aa: CASSHRTGGTEAFF; cdr3_nt: TGTGCCAGCAGCCATCGGACAGGGGGGACTGAAGCTTTCTTT
j_call: TRBJ1-5; v_call: TRBV28; d_call: -; clone_size: many; cdr3_aa: CATAGRRGNQPQHF; cdr3_nt: TGTGCCACCGCGGGTCGACGTGGCAATCAGCCCCAGCATTTT
j_call: TRBJ2-3; v_call: TRBV7-3; d_call: TRBD2; clone_size: many; cdr3_aa: CASSLLPRGADTQYF; cdr3_nt: TGTGCCAGCAGCTTACTCCCCCGGGGGGCAGATACGCAGTATTTT
j_call: TRBJ2-5; v_call: TRBV7-2; d_call: -; clone_size: few; cdr3_aa: CASSLSQFSETQYF; cdr3_nt: TGTGCCAGCAGCTTAAGTCAGTTTTCTGAGACCCAGTACTTC
j_call: TRBJ1-5; v_call: TRBV5-1; d_call: TRBD1; clone_size: -; cdr3_aa: CASSPGQGGEPQHF; cdr3_nt: TGCGCCAGCAGCCCAGGACAGGGGGGAGAGCCCCAGCATTTT
j_call: TRBJ1-2; v_call: TRBV5-1; d_call: -; clone_size: many; cdr3_aa: CASSLAPSDYGYTF; cdr3_nt: TGCGCCAGCAGCTTGGCCCCGAGTGACTATGGCTACACCTTC
j_call: TRBJ2-3; v_call: TRBV5-1; d_call: TRBD1; clone_size: few; cdr3_aa: CASSPGQGAADTQYF; cdr3_nt: TGCGCCAGCAGCCCGGGACAGGGGGCCGCAGATACGCAGTATTTT
j_call: TRBJ2-7; v_call: TRBV3-1; d_call: -; clone_size: few; cdr3_aa: CASSQGGIYEQYF; cdr3_nt: TGTGCCAGCAGCCAAGGGGGAATCTACGAGCAGTACTTC
j_call: TRBJ1-5; v_call: TRBV6-2/TRBV6-3; d_call: -; clone_size: many; cdr3_aa: CASSYEGGQPQHF; cdr3_nt: TGTGCCAGCAGTTACGAGGGGGGCCAGCCCCAGCATTTT
j_call: TRBJ2-3; v_call: TRBV5-1; d_call: -; clone_size: few; cdr3_aa: CASSFASDTQYF; cdr3_nt: TGCGCCAGCAGCTTCGCCTCAGATACGCAGTATTTT
j_call: TRBJ2-3; v_call: TRBV7-9; d_call: -; clone_size: many; cdr3_aa: CASSLIRTDTQYF; cdr3_nt: TGTGCCAGCAGCTTAATTAGAACAGATACGCAGTATTTT